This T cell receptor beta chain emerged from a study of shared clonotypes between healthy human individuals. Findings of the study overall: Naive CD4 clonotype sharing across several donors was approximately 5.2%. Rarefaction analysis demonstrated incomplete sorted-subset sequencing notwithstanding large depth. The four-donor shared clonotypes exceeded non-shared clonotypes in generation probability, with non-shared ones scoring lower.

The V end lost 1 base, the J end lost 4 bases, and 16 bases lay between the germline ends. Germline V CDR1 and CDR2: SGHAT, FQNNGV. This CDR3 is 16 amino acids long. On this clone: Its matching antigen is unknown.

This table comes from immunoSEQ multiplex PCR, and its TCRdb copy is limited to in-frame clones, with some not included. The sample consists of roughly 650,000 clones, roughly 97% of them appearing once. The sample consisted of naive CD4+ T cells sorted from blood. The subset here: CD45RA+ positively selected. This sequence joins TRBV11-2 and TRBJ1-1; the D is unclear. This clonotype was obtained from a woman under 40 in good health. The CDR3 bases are TGTGCCAGCAGCTTAGGCACAGCCTTACTGGCCACTGAAGCTTTCTTT. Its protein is CASSLGTALLATEAFF.